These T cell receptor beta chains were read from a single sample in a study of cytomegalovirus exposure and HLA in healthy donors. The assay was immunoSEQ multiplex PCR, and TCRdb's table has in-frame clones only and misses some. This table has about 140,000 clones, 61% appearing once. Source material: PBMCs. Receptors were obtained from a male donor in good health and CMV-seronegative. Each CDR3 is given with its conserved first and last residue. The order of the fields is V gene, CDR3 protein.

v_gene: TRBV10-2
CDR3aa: CASRMTGGHEKLFF

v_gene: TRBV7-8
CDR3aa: CASSYQQGVEQYF

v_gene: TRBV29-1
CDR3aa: CSVRQIMNTEAFF

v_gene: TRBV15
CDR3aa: CATSRGTLHTDTQYF

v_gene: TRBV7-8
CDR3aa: CASSLRGSALHF

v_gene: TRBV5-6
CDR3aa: CASSLDGHIRNTEAFF

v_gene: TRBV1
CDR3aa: CTSSQSIPGTDHTGELFF

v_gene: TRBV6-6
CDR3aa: CASTKDRDYEQYF

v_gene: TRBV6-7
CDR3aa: CASSGKETQYF

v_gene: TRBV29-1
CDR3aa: CSVGVPGTGPYGYTF

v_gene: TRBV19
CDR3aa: CASSTGQGVQPQHF

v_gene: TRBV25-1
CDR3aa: CASSELGDRGLYEQFF

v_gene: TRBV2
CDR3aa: CASSLAGENYNEQFF

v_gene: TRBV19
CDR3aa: CASSRDFLNTEAFF

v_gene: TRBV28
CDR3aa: CASSAGTGGNQPQHF

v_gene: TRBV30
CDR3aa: CAWSGGPNNEQFF

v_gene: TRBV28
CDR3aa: CASSLVQGQGFGYTF

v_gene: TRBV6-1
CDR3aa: CASKRALSTDTQYF

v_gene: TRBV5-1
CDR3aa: CASSSTGGQETQYF

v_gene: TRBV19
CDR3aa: CASSDGQGMTYEQYF

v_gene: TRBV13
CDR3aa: CASSQGQIYGYTF

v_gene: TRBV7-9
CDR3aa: CASNIGATRLNTEAFF

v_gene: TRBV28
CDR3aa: CASRNRQGVEKLFF

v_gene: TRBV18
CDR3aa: CASSLNRGDRGEKLFF

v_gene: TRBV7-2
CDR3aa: CASSRRGQGQPQHF

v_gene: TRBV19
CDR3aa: CASSIDNGGEQYF

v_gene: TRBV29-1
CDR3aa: CSVVGRGGGADTQYF